This TCR beta chain derives from a study of CD8+CD57+ T cells in acquired aplastic anemia. Study information: Sorted CD4+ and CD8+ cells yielded DNA averaging around 3 ug.

TCR beta VDJ and CDR3 profiles were obtained from a genomic DNA template. MiXCR, run by TCRdb on the reads, gives a single entry per CDR3 protein. The top ten hold about 2.9% of the sample, which has approximately 160,000 distinct CDR3 sequences, around half seen once. General study results and limits: In CD8+ cells, Simpson's diversity showed no significant difference between patients and controls.

The CDR3 is made up of 17 amino acids. Germline CDR1 reads WSHSY; CDR2 reads SAAADI. With 7 bases removed from V and 8 bases from J, the gap between germline ends came to 27 bases. Sequenced patients had shown CD8+CD57+ cell expansion by flow cytometry. This clonotype occurred many times. Its target is unknown. This sequence originates from a human donor with aplastic anemia. This chain uses TRBV10-2 with TRBJ2-1, with D perhaps given as TRBD1 or TRBD2 (5 bases each). The sample was sorted CD4+, CD8+, or CD8+CD57+ T cells (not recorded which) from PBMCs. The CDR3 sequence: CASTPGGPGFSVDEQFF. The CDR3 coding sequence is TGCGCCAGCACCCCTGGGGGTCCGGGGTTTAGCGTGGATGAGCAGTTCTTC.